These T cell receptor beta chains were read from a single sample in a study of cytomegalovirus exposure and HLA in healthy donors. Sequencing was performed with immunoSEQ multiplex PCR; in TCRdb, only in-frame clones are kept and a portion is missing. The sample includes 250,000 to 300,000 clones, just over 85% of them seen just once. Sample: PBMCs. The receptors were sampled from a woman between 18 and 29 years old in good health and CMV-seronegative. CDR3s include the opening cysteine and the closing phenylalanine or tryptophan. Fields, in order: clone size, J gene, V gene, D gene, CDR3 protein, CDR3 DNA. D genes are given only for firm matches. Clone size is stated in some rows and not others, as once, few, many or a class when expanded.

-	TRBJ1-5	TRBV29-1	-	CSVLVGGGQPQHF	TGCAGCGTCCTGGTTGGGGGGGGTCAGCCCCAGCATTTT
few	TRBJ1-1	TRBV11-3	-	CASSPTENTEAFF	TGTGCCAGCAGCCCGACAGAGAACACTGAAGCTTTCTTT
-	TRBJ2-4	TRBV2	-	CASSVSGAKNIQYF	TGTGCCAGCAGTGTTTCCGGAGCCAAAAACATTCAGTACTTC
-	TRBJ1-1	TRBV6-5	TRBD1	CASSYFDRGDTEAFF	TGTGCCAGCAGTTACTTCGACAGGGGGGACACTGAAGCTTTCTTT
-	TRBJ1-1	TRBV30	TRBD1	CAYVQGKGTEAFF	TGTGCCTATGTACAGGGGAAGGGCACTGAAGCTTTCTTT
-	TRBJ1-5	TRBV7-2	TRBD1	CASSPRDRGVQPQHF	TGTGCCAGCAGCCCCCGGGACAGGGGTGTTCAGCCCCAGCATTTT
-	TRBJ2-1	TRBV6-1	TRBD1	CASSIETGGYNEQFF	TGTGCCAGCAGTATAGAGACAGGGGGGTACAATGAGCAGTTCTTC
-	TRBJ1-5	TRBV27	-	CASSSKNRGGQPQHF	TGTGCCAGCAGTTCGAAAAATCGGGGTGGTCAGCCCCAGCATTTT
once	TRBJ1-6	TRBV5-1	TRBD1	CASSLKFTTGNNSPLHF	TGCGCCAGCAGCTTGAAATTTACGACAGGGAATAATTCACCCCTCCACTTT
few	TRBJ2-1	TRBV7-2	TRBD2	CASRLAVSGGNYEQFF	TGTGCCAGCAGGTTAGCGGTTAGCGGGGGCAATTATGAGCAGTTCTTC
-	TRBJ2-2	TRBV6-6	TRBD1	CASRLGQDTGELFF	TGTGCCAGCAGGCTGGGACAGGACACCGGGGAGCTGTTTTTT
once	TRBJ2-7	TRBV5-6	-	CASSFRVPYEQYF	TGTGCCAGCAGCTTCAGGGTTCCCTACGAGCAGTACTTC
-	TRBJ2-5	TRBV5-1	TRBD2	CASSLGLAGQETQYF	TGCGCCAGCAGCTTGGGGCTAGCGGGGCAAGAGACCCAGTACTTC
-	TRBJ2-7	TRBV6-4	TRBD1	CASSVGFRDRMKYEQYF	TGTGCCAGCAGTGTAGGTTTTCGGGACAGGATGAAGTACGAGCAGTACTTC
-	TRBJ1-2	TRBV27	TRBD1	CASSLVDRGTYGYTF	TGTGCCAGCAGTTTAGTCGACAGGGGCACCTATGGCTACACCTTC
-	TRBJ1-2	TRBV9	-	CASSVDRQGRRYGYTF	TGTGCCAGCAGCGTAGACCGGCAGGGTCGCCGCTATGGCTACACCTTC
-	TRBJ2-1	TRBV5-6	-	CASSLGPGLQTGQFF	TGTGCCAGCAGCTTGGGACCCGGACTACAAACGGGGCAGTTCTTC
-	TRBJ1-1	TRBV5-1	TRBD1	CASSLDRGTEAFF	TGCGCCAGCAGCTTGGACAGGGGCACTGAAGCTTTCTTT